These 7 T cell receptor beta chains were sequenced from one sample in a study of cytomegalovirus exposure and HLA in healthy donors. Clones were sequenced by immunoSEQ multiplex PCR, and TCRdb holds only the in-frame ones, with some missing. The sample contains roughly 260,000 clones, about 86% of which appear only once. The specimen was PBMCs. The receptors come from a man between 18 and 29 years old in good health and CMV-seronegative.

This clone appeared once. The rearrangement joins TRBV7-8 to TRBJ2-7; TRBD1 is a possible D gene (6 bases). The CDR3 consists of 13 residues. Germline V gene lookup returns CDR1 SGHVS and CDR2 FQNEAQ. Trimming stripped 7 bases from V and 5 bases from J, with 15 bases between. In DNA, the CDR3 is TGTGCCAGCACCACGTTGGGGGCGAACGAGCAGTACTTC. It yields the protein CASTTLGANEQYF.

The V call is TRBV6-1, the J call TRBJ2-7, with TRBD1 matching over 8 bases. Germline CDR1 MNHNS, CDR2 SASEGT. The length of the CDR3 is 14 residues. The ends lost 4 bases at V and 5 bases at J; junction bases unmatched: 7. The CDR3 DNA reads TGTGCCAGCAGTGGACAGGGGAGGCGCGACGAGCAGTACTTC. It translates to CASSGQGRRDEQYF.

CDR3 sequence (DNA): TGCGCCAGCAGCTTGGAAGGGGGTTCGGGGACCCAGTACTTC. Translating it yields CASSLEGGSGTQYF. The chain combines TRBV5-1 with TRBJ2-5; perhaps TRBD1 as D (6 bases). The ends were cut back, 0 bases at V and 7 bases at J, with 13 bases in the middle. Germline loops: CDR1 SGHRS, CDR2 YFSETQ. The CDR3 contains 14 residues. Full variable domain (rest looked up from reference TRBV5-1 and TRBJ2-5): KAGVTQTPRYLIKTRGQQVTLSCSPISGHRSVSWYQQTPGQGLQFLFEYFSETQRNKGNFPGRFSGRQFSNSRSEMNVSTLELGDSALYLCASSLEGGSGTQYFGPGTRLLVL.

About this clone: The sample contains more than one DNA sequence encoding this CDR3. The chain employs TRBV5-1 and TRBJ1-1, with D tentatively TRBD1 (5 bases). The CDR3 extends over 14 amino acids. Trimming removed 0 bases at V and 2 bases at J, with 8 bases between. Germline loops: CDR1 SGHRS, CDR2 YFSETQ. The CDR3 sequence is CASSLVGGNTEAFF. CDR3 DNA: TGCGCCAGCAGCTTGGTGGGGGGAAACACTGAAGCTTTCTTT.

The chain links TRBV7-2 to TRBJ2-7; 14 positions agree with TRBD2. Germline values: CDR1 SGHTA, CDR2 FQGNSA. The CDR3 runs 17 residues. V trimming: 1 base; J trimming: 2 bases; junction bases outside the gene matches: 4. CDR3 protein: CASSLGGLAGGTYEQYF. DNA for the CDR3: TGTGCCAGCAGCTTAGGAGGACTAGCGGGGGGAACCTACGAGCAGTACTTC.

This clone was seen more than once but under ten times. V is TRBV11-2 and J is TRBJ2-1; TRBD1 aligns across 8 bases. Germline V gives CDR1 SGHAT, CDR2 FQNNGV. J gave up 10 bases and V 5 bases, and 4 bases lay outside the gene matches. The length of the CDR3 is 12 residues. In DNA form, the CDR3 reads TGTGCCAGCAGCCACAACAGGGGGGAGCAGTTCTTC. This codes for CASSHNRGEQFF.

Concerning this clone: One end of the junction fails to match germline, which may point to a read error. Other DNA sequences in the sample encode the same CDR3. This chain uses TRBV27 with TRBJ1-4, with TRBD1 as a possible D gene (6 bases). CDR1 is MNHEY and CDR2 is SMNVEV in the germline V gene (reference sequence). This CDR3 has 14 residues. CDR3 DNA: TGTGCCAGCGGAGCCAGGGGTATGTTTGAAAAATTGTTTTTT. This translates into CASGARGMFEKLFF.